Presented here are 23 T cell receptor beta chains from one specimen sequenced in a study of control samples from healthy donors and cancer patients. The assay was immunoSEQ multiplex PCR, and TCRdb's table has in-frame clones only and misses some. Among about 140,000 clones listed, roughly 94% were seen once. The specimen sequenced was blood. The receptors stem from a man between 40 and 49 years old in good health.

The chain combines TRBV7-9 with TRBJ2-5; the D is unclear. Between the trimmed V and J ends, which lost 1 base and 10 bases, there was a span of 7 bases. This CDR3 region has 11 residues. CDR1 SEHNR and CDR2 FQNEAQ come from the germline V gene (reference sequence). In DNA, the CDR3 is TGTGCCAGCAGCTTAGGGGGTTTCCAGTACTTC. Encoded protein: CASSLGGFQYF.

This clone was observed once. The rearrangement links TRBV4-1 to TRBJ1-5; D not resolved. Looked up from germline, CDR1 is MGHRA and CDR2 is YSYEKL. The CDR3 runs 16 residues. Trimming took off 3 bases at V and 1 base at J, with 13 bases between the two ends. The CDR3 reads CASSQASFGSNQPQHF. In nucleotides, the CDR3 is TGCGCCAGCAGCCAGGCAAGTTTTGGGAGCAATCAGCCCCAGCATTTT.

This chain joins TRBV19 and TRBJ2-1; no definite D call. Germline values: CDR1 LNHDA, CDR2 SQIVND (reference sequence). V lost 3 bases to trimming and J lost 6 bases, with 15 bases between them. CDR3 length: 15 residues. The CDR3 loop is CASSILVNPPNEQFF. CDR3 DNA: TGTGCCAGTAGTATCCTAGTTAATCCTCCCAATGAGCAGTTCTTC.

This chain connects TRBV9 to TRBJ2-3, with 7 bases fitting TRBD1. V shed 0 bases, J shed 1 base, and the junction held 5 bases outside the gene matches. The germline V gene encodes CDR1 SGDLS and CDR2 YYNGEE. The CDR3 length is 16 residues. The CDR3, as DNA: TGTGCCAGCAGCGTAGAAGGGACAGAGGGCACAGATACGCAGTATTTT. Its translation: CASSVEGTEGTDTQYF.

The chain joins TRBV2 to TRBJ2-1, with D perhaps matching TRBD2 (7 bases). Germline-derived CDR1 and CDR2 are SNHLY and FYNNEI. The CDR3 runs to 16 residues. V lost 3 bases and J lost 2, with 14 bases in between. The CDR3 loop is CASSDLGGGTYNEQFF. The CDR3 coding sequence is TGTGCCAGCAGTGACTTGGGGGGGGGCACCTACAATGAGCAGTTCTTC.

In this sample, this clone turned up once. V is TRBV5-4 and J is TRBJ2-5, with D possibly matching TRBD1 (6 bases). CDR3 length: 13 amino acids. CDR1 is SGHNT, CDR2 YYREEE, per germline (reference sequence). The V and J ends lost 1 base and 4 bases respectively, with 8 bases between them. Here the CDR3 reads CASSLRGGETQYF. The CDR3 region has the DNA TGTGCCAGCAGCTTGCGAGGGGGAGAGACCCAGTACTTC.

About this clone: A junction boundary mismatches the germline segment, possibly from a read error. This chain joins TRBV6-5 and TRBJ1-1; 9 bases align to TRBD1. This CDR3 has 13 residues. Germline V gene data show CDR1 as MNHEY and CDR2 as SVGAGI. The CDR3 DNA is TGTGCCGGCAGCCCACAGGGGGCGATTGAAGCTTTCTTT. Its translation: CAGSPQGAIEAFF.

The chain couples TRBV5-5 to TRBJ1-4; the D gene is possibly TRBD1 (5 bases). Trimming removed 4 bases at V and 7 bases at J, with 14 bases between. The CDR3 is made up of 14 amino acids. In germline, CDR1 is SGHKS, CDR2 YYEKEE (reference sequence). CDR3 coding DNA: TGTGCCAGCAGCCAGCCTTTAAGGGGTGAAAAACTGTTTTTT. Translation: CASSQPLRGEKLFF.

This clone was seen a single time. The gene calls are TRBV2 and TRBJ1-5; D remains unclear. The V gene lost 8 bases and the J gene lost 0 bases, with 11 bases spanning the gap. Germline CDR1 reads SNHLY; CDR2 reads FYNNEI. The CDR3 consists of 14 residues. CDR3 region: CASGRVYSNQPQHF. The DNA of the CDR3 is TGTGCCAGCGGACGAGTTTATAGCAATCAGCCCCAGCATTTT.

The CDR3 spells CASRPGQGVIAKNIQYF. CDR3 in DNA: TGTGCCAGCAGACCCGGACAGGGAGTAATAGCCAAAAACATTCAGTACTTC. The chain recombines TRBV27 with TRBJ2-4; 8 positions match TRBD1. Germline V CDR1 and CDR2: MNHEY, SMNVEV (reference sequence). Trimming took 6 bases from V and 0 from J; bases not matched to a gene: 10. The CDR3 length is 17 residues.

The CDR3: CASSSGRGNQPQHF. CDR3 coding DNA: TGTGCCAGCAGTTCGGGGCGGGGTAATCAGCCCCAGCATTTT. This chain uses TRBV6-2 or TRBV6-3 with TRBJ1-5, with a weak D call TRBD1 (5 bases). Germline V gives CDR1 MNHEY, CDR2 SVGEGT. There are 14 residues in the CDR3. V lost 4 bases and J lost 4, with 11 bases in between.

The chain links TRBV4-3 to TRBJ2-1; tentative D call: TRBD1 (5 bases). The CDR3 sequence is 14 residues long. Trimming removed 0 bases at V and 10 bases at J, with 13 bases between. Germline assignment: CDR1 LGHNA and CDR2 YSLEER. Written as DNA, the CDR3 is TGCGCCAGCAGCCAAGAGCCCCTCGCAGGGGAGCAGTTCTTC. Its protein is CASSQEPLAGEQFF.

The V gene is TRBV4-2, the J gene TRBJ1-6, with D unclear. The CDR3 is 14 amino acids. Germline CDR1 and CDR2: LGHNA and YNFKEQ. V gave up 7 bases and J gave up 11 bases, with 18 bases separating them. The CDR3 nucleotides are TGTGCCAGCAACCACGACGGGGATTTAGCACCCCTCCACTTT. This gives the protein CASNHDGDLAPLHF.

The chain is built from TRBV11-2 and TRBJ1-4; D not resolved. V was clipped by 3 bases and J by 4 bases, with 6 bases between them. The germline V gene encodes CDR1 SGHAT and CDR2 FQNNGV. The CDR3 loop spans 13 amino acids. CDR3 nucleotides: TGTGCCAGCAGCTTCGGCGTTAATGAAAAACTGTTTTTT. Residues: CASSFGVNEKLFF.

The chain couples TRBV24-1 to TRBJ1-2; possibly TRBD1 for D (5 bases). Per germline, CDR1 KGHDR and CDR2 SFDVKD. The V gene lost 7 bases and the J gene lost 2 bases, with 10 bases spanning the gap. The CDR3 sequence is 13 residues long. In nucleotides, the CDR3 is TGTGCCACCAGAGGGCAGGGAAACTATGGCTACACCTTC. Protein: CATRGQGNYGYTF.

The V gene is TRBV28, the J gene TRBJ1-5; a weak D match, TRBD1 (6 bases). V lost 1 base and J lost 5, with 18 bases in between. Germline V gene data show CDR1 as MDHEN and CDR2 as SYDVKM. CDR3 length: 17 amino acids. The CDR3 region has the DNA TGTGCCAGCAGTTTATTGGGGGGGCGGGACACCTATCAGCCCCAGCATTTT. It encodes CASSLLGGRDTYQPQHF.

The J gene is TRBJ2-5, the V gene TRBV6-2 or TRBV6-3, with D hard to call. Trimming stripped 0 bases from V and 7 bases from J, with 12 bases between. Germline CDR1 MNHEY, CDR2 SVGEGT. CDR3 size: 14 residues. CDR3 DNA sequence: TGTGCCAGCAGTTACTCATTCAATAGTGTGACCCAGTACTTC. It specifies CASSYSFNSVTQYF.

The V gene is TRBV28, the J gene TRBJ1-1; 7 nucleotides match TRBD1. The CDR3 extends over 14 amino acids. Looked up from germline, CDR1 is MDHEN and CDR2 is SYDVKM. V shed 4 bases and J 8 bases; nucleotides not matched to a gene: 10. CDR3: CASSSLPDRAEAFF. The CDR3 nucleotides are TGTGCCAGCAGTTCCCTCCCAGACAGGGCGGAAGCTTTCTTT.

Worth noting for this clone: Other DNA sequences from this sample encode an identical CDR3 as well. This chain connects TRBV30 to TRBJ1-2, with D perhaps matching TRBD1 (5 bases). V was cut by 4 bases and J by 4 bases, with 10 bases left in between. Germline values: CDR1 GTSNPN, CDR2 SVGIG (reference sequence). CDR3 length: 12 residues. DNA of the CDR3: TGTGCCTGGACCCGGGACCTCTATGGCTACACCTTC. Translating it yields CAWTRDLYGYTF.

The CDR3 region has the DNA TGTGCCAGCAGCTGGGGAGGGGGACGAGATGGCTACACCTTC. Its translation is CASSWGGGRDGYTF. The genes are TRBV7-9 and TRBJ1-2; TRBD1 might be the D (6 bases). Trimming shortened V by 4 bases and J by 6 bases, and 15 bases separated the two germline ends. The CDR3 is made up of 14 amino acids. The germline CDR1 and CDR2 sequences are SEHNR and FQNEAQ (reference sequence).

The V gene is TRBV4-3, the J gene TRBJ2-7; the D is unclear. Germline-derived CDR1 and CDR2 are LGHNA and YSLEER. The CDR3 sequence is 14 residues long. V lost 0 bases, J lost 4 bases, and 10 bases lay in between. For the CDR3, the DNA is TGCGCCAGCAGCCAAGATAATGAAGTTTACGAGCAGTACTTC. The encoded protein is CASSQDNEVYEQYF.

The V and J genes are TRBV3-1 (or the pseudogene TRBV3-2) and TRBJ2-5; D may be TRBD2 (6 bases). The V and J ends lost 1 base and 9 bases respectively, with 9 bases between them. Germline CDR1 reads LGHDT; CDR2 reads YNNKEL (reference sequence). The CDR3 runs 12 residues. The CDR3 sequence is CASSQVGGAQYF. The CDR3 DNA follows: TGTGCCAGCAGCCAAGTAGGAGGGGCCCAGTACTTC.

The chain joins TRBV6-5 to TRBJ2-5, with 13 bases matching TRBD2. V was pared by 4 bases and J by 5 bases, with 4 bases of the junction left unmatched. The CDR3 has 15 amino acids. Germline V gene sequence: CDR1 MNHEY, CDR2 SVGAGI. The CDR3 loop is CASSFGLAGVETQYF. The CDR3 DNA is TGTGCCAGCAGTTTCGGACTAGCGGGAGTGGAGACCCAGTACTTC.